This T cell receptor (beta chain) comes out of a study of post-analysis software for immune sequencing data. Trimming cost V 3 bases and J 7 bases; bases outside gene matches: 6. CDR1 is DFQATT and CDR2 is SNEGSKA in the germline V gene (reference sequence). This CDR3 region has 13 residues. General observations from the study: F measure showed strong co-clustering of same-batch samples. Those with multiple sclerosis, the patient group, showed significantly lower normalized Chao1 diversity than controls. A few TRBV segments (TRBV5-6, TRBV5-1 and TRBV20-1 among them) occurred more frequently in patients than in controls.

This clonotype was seen more than once but under ten times. Its specificity is not known. Unique molecular identifiers were present in the TCR beta cDNA libraries. TCRdb itself ran the PCR reads through MiXCR, one entry per CDR3 protein. The table shows hundreds of thousands of distinct CDR3 sequences, with 53% occurring only once. V is TRBV20-1 and J is TRBJ2-3; 8 bases agree with TRBD2. The sample comprised blood. The receptor's source is a girl between 5 and 17 years old with multiple sclerosis. CDR3 sequence reads: CSARREVLNTQYF. The CDR3, as DNA: TGCAGTGCTAGGCGGGAGGTGCTGAATACGCAGTATTTT.